This T cell receptor beta chain is drawn from a study of blood T cell repertoires in COVID-19. Study information: Italy, Spain and the United States were the sources of the convalescent and acute COVID-19 samples. T cells, B-cell-depleted T cells, or PBMCs supplied cDNA or gDNA.

Participants spanned ages about 18 to 95 years and resided in 20 to 30 US areas. Authors' analysis steps: The assay estimated nucleated cells by amplifying reference gene primers. Sequencing used immunoSEQ multiplex PCR; TCRdb keeps in-frame clones, though not all of them. D and trimming come from the DNA, and the V and J calls and clone size come from that table. The sample has approximately 490,000 clones, around 90% seen once; the top ten hold about 0.7%. The germline V and J ends were trimmed by 6 bases and 3 bases, with 11 bases remaining between them. Per germline, CDR1 SQVTM and CDR2 ANQGSEA. The CDR3 length is 13 residues.

The chain has TRBV29-1 and TRBJ1-4; D perhaps matches TRBD1 (5 bases). This clonotype was obtained from a young woman who had recovered from COVID-19. Material for sequencing was PBMCs or T cells enriched from blood (not recorded which). The CDR3 DNA reads as TGCAGCGTCCAGGGTTTGGCTAATGAAAAACTGTTTTTT. This translates into CSVQGLANEKLFF.